One sample yielded the 12 T cell receptor beta chains listed below, sequenced in a study of identical twins. TCRdb called the 5' RACE reads again in MiXCR, with one record for every CDR3 protein. Of about 810,000 distinct CDR3 sequences listed, over 9% are singletons. This same sample was also part of a study on yellow fever vaccine responses in identical twins.

Sequencing was done on a sample of PBMCs. These receptors came from a woman between 18 and 30 years old in good health.

In its sample, this clonotype was seen a few times. The chain is built from TRBV12-3 or TRBV12-4 and TRBJ1-5; D is undetermined. There are 14 residues in the CDR3. Trimming removed 4 bases at V and 4 bases at J, with 11 bases between. The CDR3 bases are TGTGCCAGCAGTTCGCTAGGACGGAATCAGCCCCAGCATTTT. It is translated as CASSSLGRNQPQHF.

This clonotype has just one count. This may come from a read error, since a much larger clone is one base off. The CDR3, as DNA: TGTGACAGCAGCTTAGGTAACCGTCCGGATACGCAGTATTTT. This sequence encodes CDSSLGNRPDTQYF. The chain recombines TRBV7-2 with TRBJ2-3; no clear D gene. The CDR3 loop spans 14 amino acids. Germline V gives CDR1 SGHTA, CDR2 FQGNSA.

Only a few counts were recorded for this clonotype. Its ends do not fully match the called genes, so a read error is possible. The chain combines TRBV18 with TRBJ2-2, with D perhaps TRBD2 (5 bases). The CDR3 totals 17 residues. Germline-derived CDR1 and CDR2 are KGHSH and LQKENI. Here the CDR3 reads CASSPRVFVVQTGELVF. The CDR3 DNA reads TGTGCCAGCTCACCAAGAGTGTTTGTGGTCCAAACCGGGGAGCTGGTTTTT.

Many counts were recorded for this clonotype. The chain links TRBV29-1 to TRBJ2-7, with 7 bases identical to TRBD1. There are 11 residues in the CDR3. Germline V gene data show CDR1 as SQVTM and CDR2 as ANQGSEA. CDR3 amino acids: CREDRLYEQYF. Here the CDR3 DNA reads TGCAGGGAGGACAGGCTCTACGAGCAGTACTTC.

This clonotype was seen at least ten times. The V and J genes are TRBV7-2 and TRBJ2-1, with D unresolved. The CDR3 spans 14 residues. Germline CDR1 is SGHTA and CDR2 is FQGNSA. Deletions cut 1 base from V and 4 bases from J, with 8 bases between. The CDR3 nucleotides are TGTGCCAGCAGCTTAGGGTCTAGATACAATGAGCAGTTCTTC. This codes for CASSLGSRYNEQFF. The variable domain in full, completed from reference TRBV7-2 and TRBJ2-1, reads GAGVSQSPSNKVTEKGKDVELRCDPISGHTALYWYRQSLGQGLEFLIYFQGNSAPDKSGLPSDRFSAERTGGSVSTLTIQRTQQEDSAVYLCASSLGSRYNEQFFGPGTRLTVL.

The chain's CDR3 is CASKGISTGHLVATNEKLFF. CDR3 DNA sequence: TGTGCCAGCAAGGGTATCAGTACGGGACATTTGGTTGCAACTAATGAAAAACTGTTTTTT. This sequence joins TRBV11-1 and TRBJ1-4, with D possibly matching TRBD1 (6 bases). From germline, CDR1 is SGHAT and CDR2 FQDESV (reference sequence). CDR3 length: 20 amino acids. V lost 7 bases to trimming and J lost 0 bases, with 27 bases between them.

The chain is built from TRBV28 and TRBJ1-2; the match to TRBD1 covers 7 bases. Germline assignment: CDR1 MDHEN and CDR2 SYDVKM. CDR3 length equals 14 residues. After removal of 5 bases from V and 7 bases from J, the junction contained 10 bases not matched to a gene. CDR3 region: CASSPPGTDFGYTF. DNA of the CDR3: TGTGCCAGCAGTCCTCCCGGGACAGACTTTGGCTACACCTTC.

V usage is TRBV5-1 and J usage is TRBJ2-2; 9 bases fit TRBD1. Germline V lookup: CDR1 SGHRS, CDR2 YFSETQ. The CDR3 loop spans 15 amino acids. V was pared by 4 bases and J by 3 bases, with 4 bases of the junction left unmatched. CDR3 sequence (DNA): TGCGCCAGCAGCGCGGGACAGGGTTACACCGGGGAGCTGTTTTTT. Amino acid sequence: CASSAGQGYTGELFF.

The chain carries TRBV5-1 and TRBJ2-7, with 9 bases fitting TRBD1. CDR3 length equals 14 residues. V lost 4 bases, J lost 2 bases, and 4 bases stayed unmatched. Germline lookup yields CDR1 SGHRS and CDR2 YFSETQ. CDR3 loop: CASSRGTGTYEQYF. In DNA form, the CDR3 reads TGCGCCAGCAGCCGCGGGACAGGGACCTACGAGCAGTACTTC.

The table lists this clonotype with a few counts. J is TRBJ2-4 and V is TRBV11-2; weak D call: TRBD1 (6 bases). CDR1 is SGHAT and CDR2 is FQNNGV in the germline V gene. The CDR3 consists of 15 residues. Trimming pared 5 bases from V and 0 bases from J, leaving 11 bases between. The CDR3 is CASSLRQAAKNIQYF. In DNA form, the CDR3 reads TGTGCCAGCAGCCTACGACAGGCAGCCAAAAACATTCAGTACTTC.

This chain joins TRBV11-2 and TRBJ2-1, with 10 bases matching TRBD1. This CDR3 is built from 16 residues. The V gene's germline CDR1 is SGHAT and CDR2 FQNNGV. V trimming: 3 bases; J trimming: 4 bases; junction bases outside the gene matches: 6. CDR3 amino acids: CASSFPGTGAYNEQFF. Here the CDR3 DNA reads TGTGCCAGCAGCTTCCCCGGGACAGGGGCGTACAATGAGCAGTTCTTC.

This clonotype was seen a handful of times. V is TRBV6-4 and J is TRBJ1-5, with a possible D match to TRBD1 (5 bases). CDR1 and CDR2 from the germline V gene are MRHNA and SNTAGT. V gave up 6 bases and J gave up 4 bases, with 16 bases separating them. This CDR3 has 15 residues. The CDR3 here is CASSPTGTTNQPQHF. The CDR3 DNA is TGTGCCAGCAGCCCGACCGGGACGACGAATCAGCCCCAGCATTTT.